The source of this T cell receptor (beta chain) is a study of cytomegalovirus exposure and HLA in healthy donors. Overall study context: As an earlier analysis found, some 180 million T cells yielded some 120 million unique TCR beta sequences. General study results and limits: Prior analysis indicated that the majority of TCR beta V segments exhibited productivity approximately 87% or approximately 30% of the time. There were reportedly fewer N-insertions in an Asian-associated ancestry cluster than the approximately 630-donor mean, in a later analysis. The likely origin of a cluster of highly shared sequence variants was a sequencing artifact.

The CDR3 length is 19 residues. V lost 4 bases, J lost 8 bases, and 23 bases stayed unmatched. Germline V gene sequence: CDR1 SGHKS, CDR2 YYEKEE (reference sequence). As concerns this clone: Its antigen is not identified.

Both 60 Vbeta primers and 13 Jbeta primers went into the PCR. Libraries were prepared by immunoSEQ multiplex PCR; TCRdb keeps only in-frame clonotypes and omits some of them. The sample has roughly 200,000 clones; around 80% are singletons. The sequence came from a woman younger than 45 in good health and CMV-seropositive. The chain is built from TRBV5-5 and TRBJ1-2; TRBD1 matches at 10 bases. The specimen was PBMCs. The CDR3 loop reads CASSRLGQGVTSLYVGYTF. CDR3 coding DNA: TGTGCCAGCAGCCGCTTAGGACAGGGGGTGACCAGCCTTTATGTGGGCTACACCTTC. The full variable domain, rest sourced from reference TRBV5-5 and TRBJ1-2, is DAGVTQSPTHLIKTRGQQVTLRCSPISGHKSVSWYQQVLGQGPQFIFQYYEKEERGRGNFPDRFSARQFPNYSSELNVNALLLGDSALYLCASSRLGQGVTSLYVGYTFGSGTRLTVV.